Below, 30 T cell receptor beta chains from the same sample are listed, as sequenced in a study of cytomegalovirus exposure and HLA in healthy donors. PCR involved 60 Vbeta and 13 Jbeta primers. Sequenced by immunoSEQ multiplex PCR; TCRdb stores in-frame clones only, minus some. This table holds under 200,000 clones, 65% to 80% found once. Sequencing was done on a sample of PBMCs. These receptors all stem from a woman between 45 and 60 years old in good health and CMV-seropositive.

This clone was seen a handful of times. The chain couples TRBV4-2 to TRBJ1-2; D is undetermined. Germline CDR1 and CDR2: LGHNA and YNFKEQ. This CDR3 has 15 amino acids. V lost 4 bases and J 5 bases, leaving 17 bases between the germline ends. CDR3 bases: TGTGCCAGCAGCCCCCACCGGGGAGTGGGTTATGGCTACACCTTC. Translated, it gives CASSPHRGVGYGYTF.

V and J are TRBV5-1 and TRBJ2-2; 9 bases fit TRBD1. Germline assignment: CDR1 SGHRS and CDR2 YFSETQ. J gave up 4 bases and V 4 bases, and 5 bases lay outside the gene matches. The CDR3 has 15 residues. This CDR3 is CASSQGTGTTGELFF. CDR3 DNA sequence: TGCGCCAGCAGCCAAGGGACAGGGACCACCGGGGAGCTGTTTTTT.

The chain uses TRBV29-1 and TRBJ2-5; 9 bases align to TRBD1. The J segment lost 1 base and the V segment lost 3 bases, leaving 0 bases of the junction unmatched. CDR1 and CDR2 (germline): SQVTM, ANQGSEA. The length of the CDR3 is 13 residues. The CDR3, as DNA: TGCAGCGTTGAGACAGGGGGCCAAGAGACCCAGTACTTC. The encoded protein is CSVETGGQETQYF. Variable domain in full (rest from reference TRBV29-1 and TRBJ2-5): SAVISQKPSRDICQRGTSLTIQCQVDSQVTMMFWYRQQPGQSLTLIATANQGSEATYESGFVIDKFPISRPNLTFSTLTVSNMSPEDSSIYLCSVETGGQETQYFGPGTRLLVL.

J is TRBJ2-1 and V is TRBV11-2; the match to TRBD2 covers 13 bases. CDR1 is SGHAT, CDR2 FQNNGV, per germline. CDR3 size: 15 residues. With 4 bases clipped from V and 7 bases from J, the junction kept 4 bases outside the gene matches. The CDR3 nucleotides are TGTGCCAGCAGCTCTCGGACTAGCGGGAGTAATGAGCAGTTCTTC. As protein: CASSSRTSGSNEQFF.

CDR3 nucleotides: TGTGCCAGCAGTGAACAGGGGTTAGGTGCCGGGGAGCTGTTTTTT. Protein sequence: CASSEQGLGAGELFF. The J gene is TRBJ2-2, the V gene TRBV2; D perhaps matches TRBD1 (6 bases). The germline V gene has CDR1 SNHLY and CDR2 FYNNEI. The CDR3 extends over 15 amino acids. V was trimmed by 2 bases and J by 6 bases, leaving 13 bases between them.

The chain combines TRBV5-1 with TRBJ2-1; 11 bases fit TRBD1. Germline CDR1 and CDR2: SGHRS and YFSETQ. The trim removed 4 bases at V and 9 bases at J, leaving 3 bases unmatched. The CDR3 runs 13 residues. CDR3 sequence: CASSGGTGGEQFF. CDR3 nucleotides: TGCGCCAGCAGCGGAGGGACAGGGGGTGAGCAGTTCTTC.

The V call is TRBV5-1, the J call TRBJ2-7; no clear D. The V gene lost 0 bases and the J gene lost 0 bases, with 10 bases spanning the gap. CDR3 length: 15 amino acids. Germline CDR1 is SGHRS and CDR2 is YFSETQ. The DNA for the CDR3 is TGCGCCAGCAGCTTGGACGGTCGAAGCTCCTACGAGCAGTACTTC. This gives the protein CASSLDGRSSYEQYF.

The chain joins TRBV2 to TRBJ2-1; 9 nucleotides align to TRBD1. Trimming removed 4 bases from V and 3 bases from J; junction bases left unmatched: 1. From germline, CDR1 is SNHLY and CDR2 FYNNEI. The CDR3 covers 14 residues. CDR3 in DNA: TGTGCCAGCAGTGGGACAGGGGTCTACAATGAGCAGTTCTTC. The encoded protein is CASSGTGVYNEQFF.

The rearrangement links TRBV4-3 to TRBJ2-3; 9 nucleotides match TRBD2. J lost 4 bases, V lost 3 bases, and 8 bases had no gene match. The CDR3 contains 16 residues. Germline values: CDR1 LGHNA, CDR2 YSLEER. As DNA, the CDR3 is TGCGCCAGCAGCCATTCTGGCGGGGGGGGTGCAGATACGCAGTATTTT. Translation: CASSHSGGGGADTQYF.

The CDR3 protein is CASSLRRERPYNEQFF. Here the CDR3 DNA reads TGTGCCAGCAGCTTGAGGCGGGAGAGGCCCTACAATGAGCAGTTCTTC. The genes are TRBV7-2 and TRBJ2-1; 7 nucleotides match TRBD2. The CDR3 length is 16 residues. V lost 3 bases and J lost 2; bases outside the gene matches: 7. Per germline, CDR1 SGHTA and CDR2 FQGNSA.

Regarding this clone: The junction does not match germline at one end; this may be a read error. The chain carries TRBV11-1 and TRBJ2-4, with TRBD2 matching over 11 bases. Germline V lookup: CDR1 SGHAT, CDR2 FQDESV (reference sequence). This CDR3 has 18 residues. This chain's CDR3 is CASWPGLADGLAKNSQYF. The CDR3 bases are TGTGCCAGCTGGCCGGGACTAGCGGATGGCTTAGCCAAAAACAGTCAGTACTTC.

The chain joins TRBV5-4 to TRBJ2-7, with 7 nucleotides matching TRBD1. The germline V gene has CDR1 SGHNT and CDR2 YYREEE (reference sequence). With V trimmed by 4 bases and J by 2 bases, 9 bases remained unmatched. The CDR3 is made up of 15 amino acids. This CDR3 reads CASSTRQGSTYEQYF. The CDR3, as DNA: TGTGCCAGCAGCACCCGACAGGGATCTACCTACGAGCAGTACTTC. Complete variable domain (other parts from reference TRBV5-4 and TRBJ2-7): ETGVTQSPTHLIKTRGQQVTLRCSSQSGHNTVSWYQQALGQGPQFIFQYYREEENGRGNFPPRFSGLQFPNYSSELNVNALELDDSALYLCASSTRQGSTYEQYFGPGTRLTVT.

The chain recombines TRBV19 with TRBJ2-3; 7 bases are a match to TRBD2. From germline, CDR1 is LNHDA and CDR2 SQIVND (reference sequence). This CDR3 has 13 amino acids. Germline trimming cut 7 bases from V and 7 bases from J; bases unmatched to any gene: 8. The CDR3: CASTSGVENTQYF. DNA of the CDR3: TGTGCCAGTACGAGCGGGGTGGAGAATACGCAGTATTTT.

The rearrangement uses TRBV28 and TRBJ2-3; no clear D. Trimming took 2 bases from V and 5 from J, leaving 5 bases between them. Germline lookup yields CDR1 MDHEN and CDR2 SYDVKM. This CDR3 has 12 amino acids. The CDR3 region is CASSLNRDTQYF. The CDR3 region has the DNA TGTGCCAGCAGTTTAAACAGAGATACGCAGTATTTT.

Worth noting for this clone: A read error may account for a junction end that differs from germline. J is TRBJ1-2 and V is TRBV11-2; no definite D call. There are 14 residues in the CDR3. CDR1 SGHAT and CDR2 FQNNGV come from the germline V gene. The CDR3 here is CASSLNRDNNGYTF. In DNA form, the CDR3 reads TGTGCCAGCAGCCTAAACCGGGATAACAATGGCTACACCTTC.

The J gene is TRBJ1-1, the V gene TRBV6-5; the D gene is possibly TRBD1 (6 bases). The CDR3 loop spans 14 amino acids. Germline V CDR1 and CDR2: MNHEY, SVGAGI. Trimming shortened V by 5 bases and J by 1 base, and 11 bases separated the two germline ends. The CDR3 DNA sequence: TGTGCCAGCAGTGAGGACAGATCGAACACTGAAGCTTTCTTT. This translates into CASSEDRSNTEAFF.

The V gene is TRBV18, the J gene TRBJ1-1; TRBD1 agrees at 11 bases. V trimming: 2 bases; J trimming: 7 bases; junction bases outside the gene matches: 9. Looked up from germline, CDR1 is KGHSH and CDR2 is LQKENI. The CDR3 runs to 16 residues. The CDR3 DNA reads TGTGCCAGCTCACCATCCCTGGACAGGGGGCAAGATGAAGCTTTCTTT. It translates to CASSPSLDRGQDEAFF. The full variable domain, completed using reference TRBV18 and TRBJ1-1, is NAGVMQNPRHLVRRRGQEARLRCSPMKGHSHVYWYRQLPEEGLKFMVYLQKENIIDESGMPKERFSAEFPKEGPSILRIQQVVRGDSAAYFCASSPSLDRGQDEAFFGQGTRLTVV.

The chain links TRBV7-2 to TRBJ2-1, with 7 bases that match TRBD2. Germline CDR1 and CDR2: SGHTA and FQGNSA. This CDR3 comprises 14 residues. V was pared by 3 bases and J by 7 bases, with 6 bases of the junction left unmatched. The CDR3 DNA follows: TGTGCCAGCAGCTTCAGAAGCGGGGAGAATGAGCAGTTCTTC. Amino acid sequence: CASSFRSGENEQFF. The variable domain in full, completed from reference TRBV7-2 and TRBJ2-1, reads GAGVSQSPSNKVTEKGKDVELRCDPISGHTALYWYRQSLGQGLEFLIYFQGNSAPDKSGLPSDRFSAERTGGSVSTLTIQRTQQEDSAVYLCASSFRSGENEQFFGPGTRLTVL.

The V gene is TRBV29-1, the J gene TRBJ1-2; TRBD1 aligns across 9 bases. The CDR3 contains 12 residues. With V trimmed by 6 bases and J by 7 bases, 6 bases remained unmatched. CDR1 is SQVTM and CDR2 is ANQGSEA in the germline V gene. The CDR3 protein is CSVVGQGSGYTF. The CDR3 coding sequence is TGCAGCGTCGTCGGACAGGGGTCTGGCTACACCTTC. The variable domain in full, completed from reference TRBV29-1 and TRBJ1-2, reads SAVISQKPSRDICQRGTSLTIQCQVDSQVTMMFWYRQQPGQSLTLIATANQGSEATYESGFVIDKFPISRPNLTFSTLTVSNMSPEDSSIYLCSVVGQGSGYTFGSGTRLTVV.

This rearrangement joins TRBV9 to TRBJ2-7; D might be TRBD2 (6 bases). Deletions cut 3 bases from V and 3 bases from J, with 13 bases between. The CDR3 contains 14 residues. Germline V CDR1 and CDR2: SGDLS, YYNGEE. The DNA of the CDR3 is TGTGCCAGCAGCGCCGGGACTGGACTCTACGAGCAGTACTTC. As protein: CASSAGTGLYEQYF.

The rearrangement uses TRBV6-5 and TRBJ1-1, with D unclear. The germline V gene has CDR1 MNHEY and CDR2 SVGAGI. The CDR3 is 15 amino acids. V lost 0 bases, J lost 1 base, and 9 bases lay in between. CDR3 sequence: CASSYSRGGNTEAFF. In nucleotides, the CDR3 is TGTGCCAGCAGTTACTCCCGAGGCGGGAACACTGAAGCTTTCTTT.

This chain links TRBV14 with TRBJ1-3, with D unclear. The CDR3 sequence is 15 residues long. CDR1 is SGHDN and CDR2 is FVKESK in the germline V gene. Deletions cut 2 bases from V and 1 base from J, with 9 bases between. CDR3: CASSQIGVSGNTIYF. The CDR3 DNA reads TGTGCCAGCAGCCAAATCGGGGTATCTGGAAACACCATATATTTT.

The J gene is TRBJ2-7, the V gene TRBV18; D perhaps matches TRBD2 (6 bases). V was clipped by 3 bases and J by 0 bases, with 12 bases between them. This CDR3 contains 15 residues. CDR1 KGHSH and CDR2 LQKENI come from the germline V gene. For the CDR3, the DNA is TGTGCCAGCTCACCTAGCGGAGGCCGCTCCTACGAGCAGTACTTC. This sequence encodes CASSPSGGRSYEQYF.

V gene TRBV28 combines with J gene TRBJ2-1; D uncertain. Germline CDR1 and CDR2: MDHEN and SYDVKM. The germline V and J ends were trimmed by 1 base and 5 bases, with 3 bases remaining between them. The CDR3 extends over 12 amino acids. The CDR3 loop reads CASSLYNNEQFF. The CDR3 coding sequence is TGTGCCAGCAGTTTATATAACAATGAGCAGTTCTTC.

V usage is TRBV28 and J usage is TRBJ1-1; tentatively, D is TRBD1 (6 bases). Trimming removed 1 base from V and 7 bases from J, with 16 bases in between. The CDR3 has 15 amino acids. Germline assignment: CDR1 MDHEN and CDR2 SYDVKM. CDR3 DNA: TGTGCCAGCAGTTTATCTGCGGGTGGACAGATTGAAGCTTTCTTT. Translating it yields CASSLSAGGQIEAFF.

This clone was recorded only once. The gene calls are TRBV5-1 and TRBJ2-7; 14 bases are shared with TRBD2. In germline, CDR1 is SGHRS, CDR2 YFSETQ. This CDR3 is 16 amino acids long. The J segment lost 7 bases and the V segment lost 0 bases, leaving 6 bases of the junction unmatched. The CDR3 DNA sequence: TGCGCCAGCAGCTTGGGACTAGCGGGAGGGCCAGATGAGCAGTACTTC. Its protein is CASSLGLAGGPDEQYF.

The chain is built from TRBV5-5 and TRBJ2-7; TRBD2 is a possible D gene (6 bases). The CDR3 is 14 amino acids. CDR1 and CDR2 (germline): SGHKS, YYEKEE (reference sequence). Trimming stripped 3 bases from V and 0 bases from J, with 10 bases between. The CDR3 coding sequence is TGTGCCAGCAGCTGGGGGGTTCACTCCTACGAGCAGTACTTC. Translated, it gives CASSWGVHSYEQYF.

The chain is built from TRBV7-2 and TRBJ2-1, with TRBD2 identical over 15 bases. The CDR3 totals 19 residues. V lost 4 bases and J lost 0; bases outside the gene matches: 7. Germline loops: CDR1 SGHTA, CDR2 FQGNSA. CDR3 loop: CASSSPGTSGGSSYNEQFF. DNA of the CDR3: TGTGCCAGCAGCTCCCCCGGGACTAGCGGGGGGAGCTCCTACAATGAGCAGTTCTTC. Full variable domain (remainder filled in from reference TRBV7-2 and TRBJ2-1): GAGVSQSPSNKVTEKGKDVELRCDPISGHTALYWYRQSLGQGLEFLIYFQGNSAPDKSGLPSDRFSAERTGGSVSTLTIQRTQQEDSAVYLCASSSPGTSGGSSYNEQFFGPGTRLTVL.

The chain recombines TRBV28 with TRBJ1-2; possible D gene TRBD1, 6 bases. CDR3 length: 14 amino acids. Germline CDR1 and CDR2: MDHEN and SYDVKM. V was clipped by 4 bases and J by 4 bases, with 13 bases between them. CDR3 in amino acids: CASSSGQRSYGYTF. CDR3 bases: TGTGCCAGCAGTTCCGGACAGCGTAGCTATGGCTACACCTTC.

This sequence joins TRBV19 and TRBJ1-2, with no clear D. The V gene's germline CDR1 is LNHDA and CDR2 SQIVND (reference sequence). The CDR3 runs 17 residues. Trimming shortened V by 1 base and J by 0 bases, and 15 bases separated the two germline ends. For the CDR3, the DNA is TGTGCCAGTAGTATAGGTCCCGGAGACCGAACTAACTATGGCTACACCTTC. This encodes CASSIGPGDRTNYGYTF.